What follows are 13 T cell receptor beta chains derived from one specimen sequenced in a study of blood T cell repertoires in COVID-19. TCRdb's table, derived via immunoSEQ multiplex PCR, lists solely in-frame clones and lacks some. The sample has 300,000 to 400,000 clones, approximately 90% seen once. The sequenced material came from peripheral blood. All receptors derive from a woman between 50 and 59 years old with active or convalescent COVID-19.

As concerns this clone: Other DNA sequences of this sample code for an identical CDR3. The CDR3 reads CASSLGTANTEAFF. CDR3 nucleotide sequence: TGTGCCAGCAGCTTAGGCACAGCCAACACTGAAGCTTTCTTT. The chain carries TRBV7-2 and TRBJ1-1; D not resolved. The V gene's germline CDR1 is SGHTA and CDR2 FQGNSA. V was clipped by 1 base and J by 2 bases, with 8 bases between them. The CDR3 has 14 amino acids.

Points on this clone: Other nucleotide sequences in the sample specify the same CDR3. The chain uses TRBV20-1 and TRBJ2-5; D gene uncertain. The length of the CDR3 is 10 residues. In germline, CDR1 is DFQATT, CDR2 SNEGSKA (reference sequence). Trimming took off 6 bases at V and 2 bases at J, with 4 bases between the two ends. The CDR3 coding sequence is TGCAGTGCCTTGCAAGAGACCCAGTACTTC. Translation: CSALQETQYF.

The chain employs TRBV7-9 and TRBJ2-3, with TRBD1 matching over 7 bases. CDR1 and CDR2 from the germline V gene are SEHNR and FQNEAQ (reference sequence). There are 13 residues in the CDR3. V gave up 6 bases and J gave up 5 bases; unmatched junction bases: 5. This CDR3 is CASRYTGVDTQYF. CDR3 sequence (DNA): TGTGCCAGCAGATATACAGGGGTAGATACGCAGTATTTT.

The chain recombines TRBV12-3 or TRBV12-4 with TRBJ2-1, with 10 bases that match TRBD2. CDR3 length: 13 amino acids. Trimming cost V 6 bases and J 7 bases; bases outside gene matches: 3. CDR3 coding DNA: TGTGCCAGCAGCCCTAGCGGGGGTAATGAGCAGTTCTTC. This translates into CASSPSGGNEQFF.

The chain recombines TRBV4-3 with TRBJ1-1; the match to TRBD1 covers 9 bases. J gave up 7 bases and V 4 bases, and 4 bases lay outside the gene matches. There are 13 residues in the CDR3. From germline, CDR1 is LGHNA and CDR2 YSLEER. The CDR3 coding sequence is TGCGCCAGCAGCCCACAGGGGGCAGATGAAGCTTTCTTT. Translation: CASSPQGADEAFF.

This clone has just a few counts. The chain combines TRBV2 with TRBJ1-2; 12 bases align to TRBD1. Germline trimming cut 4 bases from V and 7 bases from J; bases unmatched to any gene: 7. CDR3 length: 15 residues. Per the germline V gene, CDR1 is SNHLY and CDR2 is FYNNEI. The CDR3, as DNA: TGTGCCAGCAGTGGAAGAGGGGACAGGGGGCCTGGCTACACCTTC. Translated, it gives CASSGRGDRGPGYTF. Using reference TRBV2 and TRBJ1-2 for the parts outside the CDR3, the full variable domain is EPEVTQTPSHQVTQMGQEVILRCVPISNHLYFYWYRQILGQKVEFLVSFYNNEISEKSEIFDDQFSVERPDGSNFTLKIRSTKLEDSAMYFCASSGRGDRGPGYTFGSGTRLTVV.

V and J are TRBV20-1 and TRBJ2-7; no firm D call. The length of the CDR3 is 15 residues. Germline-derived CDR1 and CDR2 are DFQATT and SNEGSKA (reference sequence). Trimming took off 3 bases at V and 2 bases at J, with 17 bases between the two ends. The CDR3 nucleotides read TGCAGTGCTAGTAGTGTGTCGACGGGTCCCTACGAGCAGTACTTC. Translated: CSASSVSTGPYEQYF.

J is TRBJ2-7 and V is TRBV3-1 (or the pseudogene TRBV3-2); D ambiguous. Per germline, CDR1 LGHDT and CDR2 YNNKEL (reference sequence). Trimming removed 4 bases from V and 5 bases from J, with 12 bases in between. This CDR3 region has 13 residues. CDR3 DNA sequence: TGTGCCAGCAGCCCAGACATTTTCCACGAGCAGTACTTC. The encoded protein is CASSPDIFHEQYF.

Remarks on this clone: Within the sample, other DNA sequences also encode this same CDR3. The chain combines TRBV6-5 with TRBJ1-1, with D possibly matching TRBD1 (6 bases). V was clipped by 6 bases and J by 7 bases, with 9 bases between them. The CDR3 length is 11 residues. Germline V gene sequence: CDR1 MNHEY, CDR2 SVGAGI. CDR3 amino acids: CASSLRGEAFF. In DNA form, the CDR3 reads TGTGCCAGCAGCCTCAGGGGTGAAGCTTTCTTT.

The chain couples TRBV19 to TRBJ1-1; 7 bases match TRBD1. Germline values: CDR1 LNHDA, CDR2 SQIVND (reference sequence). After removal of 5 bases from V and 4 bases from J, the junction contained 7 bases not matched to a gene. The CDR3 length is 14 residues. CDR3 nucleotide sequence: TGTGCCAGTAGTTCGACAGGGTTTTCCACTGAAGCTTTCTTT. The encoded protein is CASSSTGFSTEAFF.

The gene calls are TRBV3-1 (or the pseudogene TRBV3-2) and TRBJ2-4, with D possibly TRBD2 on 6 matching bases. CDR1 is LGHDT and CDR2 is YNNKEL in the germline V gene (reference sequence). V was pared by 4 bases and J by 0 bases, with 10 bases between. The CDR3 is 15 amino acids. The CDR3 region is CASSRGGVAKNIQYF. Here the CDR3 DNA reads TGTGCCAGCAGCCGAGGCGGGGTAGCCAAAAACATTCAGTACTTC.

This clone has only one observation. The CDR3 loop is CASDVQGGEKLFF. Written as DNA, the CDR3 is TGTGCCAGTGATGTGCAGGGGGGAGAAAAACTGTTTTTT. V gene TRBV6-5 combines with J gene TRBJ1-4; 7 bases are shared with TRBD1. With V trimmed by 9 bases and J by 8 bases, 9 bases remained unmatched. The V gene's germline CDR1 is MNHEY and CDR2 SVGAGI. The CDR3 sequence is 13 residues long.

The gene calls are TRBV19 and TRBJ1-2, with 8 bases fitting TRBD1. This CDR3 region has 18 residues. Trimming took 3 bases from V and 7 from J; bases not matched to a gene: 19. CDR1 and CDR2 from the germline V gene are LNHDA and SQIVND (reference sequence). CDR3 sequence (DNA): TGTGCCAGTAGTATCGAAGTGGAGGCAGGGGGCGGTTCGGGTGGCTACACCTTC. It translates to CASSIEVEAGGGSGGYTF.